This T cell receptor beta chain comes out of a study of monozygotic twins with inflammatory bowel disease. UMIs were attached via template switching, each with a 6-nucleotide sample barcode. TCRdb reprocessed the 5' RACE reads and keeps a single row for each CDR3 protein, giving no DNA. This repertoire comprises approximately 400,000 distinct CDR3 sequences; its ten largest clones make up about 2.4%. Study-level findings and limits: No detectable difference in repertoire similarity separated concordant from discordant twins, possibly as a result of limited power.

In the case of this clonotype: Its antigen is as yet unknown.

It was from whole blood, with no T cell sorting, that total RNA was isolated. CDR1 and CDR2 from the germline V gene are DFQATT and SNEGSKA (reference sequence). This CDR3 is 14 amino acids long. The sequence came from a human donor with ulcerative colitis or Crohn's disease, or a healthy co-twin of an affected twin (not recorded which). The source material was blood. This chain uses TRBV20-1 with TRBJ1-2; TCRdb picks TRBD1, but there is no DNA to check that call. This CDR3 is CSAPWTGGGDGYTF.